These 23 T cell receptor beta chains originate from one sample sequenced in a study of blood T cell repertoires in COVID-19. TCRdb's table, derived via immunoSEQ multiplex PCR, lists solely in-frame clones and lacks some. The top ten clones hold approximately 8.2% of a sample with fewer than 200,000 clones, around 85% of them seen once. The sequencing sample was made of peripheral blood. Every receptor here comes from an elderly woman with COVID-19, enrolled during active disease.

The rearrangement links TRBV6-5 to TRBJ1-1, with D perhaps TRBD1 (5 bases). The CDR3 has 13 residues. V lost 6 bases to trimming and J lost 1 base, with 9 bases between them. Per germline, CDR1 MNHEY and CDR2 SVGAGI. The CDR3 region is CASRRQTNTEAFF. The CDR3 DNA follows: TGTGCCAGCAGGAGACAGACGAACACTGAAGCTTTCTTT.

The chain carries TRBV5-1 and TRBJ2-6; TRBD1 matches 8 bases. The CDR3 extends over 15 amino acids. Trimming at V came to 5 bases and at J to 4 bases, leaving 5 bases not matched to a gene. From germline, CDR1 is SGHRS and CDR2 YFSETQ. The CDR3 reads CASRRQGTGANVLTF. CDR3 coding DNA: TGCGCCAGCAGGCGACAGGGGACCGGGGCCAACGTCCTGACTTTC.

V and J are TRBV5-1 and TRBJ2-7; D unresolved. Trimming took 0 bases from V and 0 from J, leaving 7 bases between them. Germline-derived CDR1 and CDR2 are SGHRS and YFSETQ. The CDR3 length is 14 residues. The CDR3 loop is CASSLGFGSYEQYF. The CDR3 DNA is TGCGCCAGCAGCTTGGGGTTCGGCTCCTACGAGCAGTACTTC. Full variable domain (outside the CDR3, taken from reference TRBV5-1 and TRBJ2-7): KAGVTQTPRYLIKTRGQQVTLSCSPISGHRSVSWYQQTPGQGLQFLFEYFSETQRNKGNFPGRFSGRQFSNSRSEMNVSTLELGDSALYLCASSLGFGSYEQYFGPGTRLTVT.

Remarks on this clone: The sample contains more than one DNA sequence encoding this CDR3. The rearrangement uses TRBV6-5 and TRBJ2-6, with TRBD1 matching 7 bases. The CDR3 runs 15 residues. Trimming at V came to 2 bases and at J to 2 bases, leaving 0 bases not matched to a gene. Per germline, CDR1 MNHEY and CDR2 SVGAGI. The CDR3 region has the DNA TGTGCCAGCAGTTACACAGGGGCTGGGGCCAACGTCCTGACTTTC. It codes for CASSYTGAGANVLTF.

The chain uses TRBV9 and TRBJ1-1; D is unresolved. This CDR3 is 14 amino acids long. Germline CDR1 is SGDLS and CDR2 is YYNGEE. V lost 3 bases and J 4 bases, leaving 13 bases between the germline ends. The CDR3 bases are TGTGCCAGCAGCGCGAAGGTGGGGAGCACTGAAGCTTTCTTT. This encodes CASSAKVGSTEAFF.

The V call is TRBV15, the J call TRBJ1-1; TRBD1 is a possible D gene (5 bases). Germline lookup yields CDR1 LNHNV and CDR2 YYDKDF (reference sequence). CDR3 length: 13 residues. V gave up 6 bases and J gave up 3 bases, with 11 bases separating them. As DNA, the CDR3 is TGTGCCACCAGACCCTCAGGGTACACTGAAGCTTTCTTT. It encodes CATRPSGYTEAFF.

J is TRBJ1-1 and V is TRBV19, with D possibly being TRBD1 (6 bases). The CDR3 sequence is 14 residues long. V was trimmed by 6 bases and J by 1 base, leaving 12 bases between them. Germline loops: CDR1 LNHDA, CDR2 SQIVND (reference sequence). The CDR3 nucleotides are TGTGCCAGTAGAAAAGGACAGACGAACACTGAAGCTTTCTTT. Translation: CASRKGQTNTEAFF.

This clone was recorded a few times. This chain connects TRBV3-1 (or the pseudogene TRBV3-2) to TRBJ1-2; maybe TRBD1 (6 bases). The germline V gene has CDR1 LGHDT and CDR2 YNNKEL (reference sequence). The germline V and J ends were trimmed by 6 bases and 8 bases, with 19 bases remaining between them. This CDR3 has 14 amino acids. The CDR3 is CASSHGQQGGGYTF. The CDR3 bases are TGTGCCAGCAGTCATGGACAACAGGGAGGGGGCTACACCTTC.

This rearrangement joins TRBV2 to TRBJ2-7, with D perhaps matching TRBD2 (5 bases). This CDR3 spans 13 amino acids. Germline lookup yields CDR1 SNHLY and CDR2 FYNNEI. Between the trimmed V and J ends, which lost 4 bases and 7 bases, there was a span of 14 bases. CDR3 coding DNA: TGTGCCAGCAGTGTGGCCCCGACGGGGGAGCAGTACTTC. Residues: CASSVAPTGEQYF.

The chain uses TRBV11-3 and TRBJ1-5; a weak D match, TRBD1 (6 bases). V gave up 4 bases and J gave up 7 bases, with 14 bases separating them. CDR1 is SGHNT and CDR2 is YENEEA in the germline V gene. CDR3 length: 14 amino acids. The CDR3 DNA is TGTGCCAGCAGCTGGACACAGGGAAGACAGCCCCAGCATTTT. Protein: CASSWTQGRQPQHF.

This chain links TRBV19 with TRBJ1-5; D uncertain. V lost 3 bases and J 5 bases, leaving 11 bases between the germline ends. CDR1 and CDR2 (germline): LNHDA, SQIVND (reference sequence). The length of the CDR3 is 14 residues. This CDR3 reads CASSIMTPDQPQHF. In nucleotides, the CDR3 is TGTGCCAGTAGTATTATGACACCCGATCAGCCCCAGCATTTT.

The CDR3 DNA is TGTGCCAGCAGGCTGCGGGGGGCTAGCAATGAGCAGTTCTTC. Amino acids: CASRLRGASNEQFF. The genes are TRBV6-5 and TRBJ2-1, with 8 bases fitting TRBD2. With V trimmed by 6 bases and J by 6 bases, 7 bases remained unmatched. Germline CDR1 reads MNHEY; CDR2 reads SVGAGI. The CDR3 runs to 14 residues.

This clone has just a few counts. In DNA form, the CDR3 reads TGTGCCAGCAGCTCGCAACTAGGTTCGGACGAGCAGTACTTC. Translating gives CASSSQLGSDEQYF. This sequence joins TRBV7-8 and TRBJ2-7; possibly TRBD2 for D (5 bases). The CDR3 runs 14 residues. Trimming took off 4 bases at V and 5 bases at J, with 15 bases between the two ends. The germline V gene has CDR1 SGHVS and CDR2 FQNEAQ.

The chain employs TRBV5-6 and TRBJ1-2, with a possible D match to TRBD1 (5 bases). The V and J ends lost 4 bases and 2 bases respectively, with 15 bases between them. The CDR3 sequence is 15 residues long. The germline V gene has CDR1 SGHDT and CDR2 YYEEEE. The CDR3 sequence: CASSPTPTGNYGYTF. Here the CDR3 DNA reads TGTGCCAGCAGCCCAACCCCTACAGGAAACTATGGCTACACCTTC.

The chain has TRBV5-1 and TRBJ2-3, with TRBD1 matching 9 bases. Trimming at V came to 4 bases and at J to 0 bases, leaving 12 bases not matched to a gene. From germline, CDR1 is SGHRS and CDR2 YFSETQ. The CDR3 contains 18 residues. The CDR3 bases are TGCGCCAGCAGCATTGGACAGGGGACTCCGTCTAGCACAGATACGCAGTATTTT. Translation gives CASSIGQGTPSSTDTQYF.

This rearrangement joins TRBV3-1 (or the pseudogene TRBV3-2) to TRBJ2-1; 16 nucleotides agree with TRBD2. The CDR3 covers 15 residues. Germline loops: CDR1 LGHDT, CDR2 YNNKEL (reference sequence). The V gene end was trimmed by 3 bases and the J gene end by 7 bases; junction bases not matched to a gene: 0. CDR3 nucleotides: TGTGCCAGCAGCCAGGGACTAGCGGGGGGGAATGAGCAGTTCTTC. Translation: CASSQGLAGGNEQFF.

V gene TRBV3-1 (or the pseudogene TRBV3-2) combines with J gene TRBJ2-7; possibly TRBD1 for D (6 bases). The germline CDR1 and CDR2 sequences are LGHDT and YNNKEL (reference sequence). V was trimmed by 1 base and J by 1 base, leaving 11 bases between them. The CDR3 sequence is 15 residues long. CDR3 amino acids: CASSQVQDSSYEQYF. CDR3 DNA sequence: TGTGCCAGCAGCCAAGTCCAGGACAGTTCCTACGAGCAGTACTTC.

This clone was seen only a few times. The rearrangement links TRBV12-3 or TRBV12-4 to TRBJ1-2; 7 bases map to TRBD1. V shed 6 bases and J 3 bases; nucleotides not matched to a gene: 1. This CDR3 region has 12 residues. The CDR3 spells CASRQGHYGYTF. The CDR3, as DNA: TGTGCCAGCAGACAGGGGCACTATGGCTACACCTTC.

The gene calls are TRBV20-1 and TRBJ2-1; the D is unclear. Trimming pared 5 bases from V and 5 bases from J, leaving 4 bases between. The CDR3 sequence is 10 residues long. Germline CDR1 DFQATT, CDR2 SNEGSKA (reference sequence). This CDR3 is CSAGNNEQFF. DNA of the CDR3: TGCAGTGCTGGCAACAATGAGCAGTTCTTC.

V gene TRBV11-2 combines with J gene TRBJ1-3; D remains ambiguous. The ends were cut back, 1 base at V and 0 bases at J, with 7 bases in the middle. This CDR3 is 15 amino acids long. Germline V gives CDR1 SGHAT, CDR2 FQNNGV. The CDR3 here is CASSLAGLSGNTIYF. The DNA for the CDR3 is TGTGCCAGCAGCTTAGCTGGGCTCTCTGGAAACACCATATATTTT.

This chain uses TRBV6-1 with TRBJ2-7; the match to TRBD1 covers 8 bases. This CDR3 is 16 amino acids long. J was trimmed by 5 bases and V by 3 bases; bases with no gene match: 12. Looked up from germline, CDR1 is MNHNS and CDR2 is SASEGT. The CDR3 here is CASSDYAGQGGNEQYF. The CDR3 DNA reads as TGTGCCAGCAGTGACTACGCAGGACAGGGCGGCAACGAGCAGTACTTC.

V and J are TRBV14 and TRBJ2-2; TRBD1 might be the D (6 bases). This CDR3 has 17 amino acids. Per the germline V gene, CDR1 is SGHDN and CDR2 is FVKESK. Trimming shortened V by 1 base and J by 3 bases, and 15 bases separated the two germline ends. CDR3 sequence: CASSQGLGARYTGELFF. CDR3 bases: TGTGCCAGCAGCCAAGGATTGGGGGCGCGGTACACCGGGGAGCTGTTTTTT.

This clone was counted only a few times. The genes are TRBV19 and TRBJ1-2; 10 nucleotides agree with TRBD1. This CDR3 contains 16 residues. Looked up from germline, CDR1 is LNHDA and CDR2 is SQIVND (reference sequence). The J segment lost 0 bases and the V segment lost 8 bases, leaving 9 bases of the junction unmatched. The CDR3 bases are TGTGCCAGTCGTGGGGGGACAGGGGACCCTAACTATGGCTACACCTTC. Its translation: CASRGGTGDPNYGYTF. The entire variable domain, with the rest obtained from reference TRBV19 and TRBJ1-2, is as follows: DGGITQSPKYLFRKEGQNVTLSCEQNLNHDAMYWYRQDPGQGLRLIYYSQIVNDFQKGDIAEGYSVSREKKESFPLTVTSAQKNPTAFYLCASRGGTGDPNYGYTFGSGTRLTVV.